This T cell receptor beta chain was captured in a study of shared clonotypes between healthy human individuals. Study-level information: Sampling drew on donors who were two women and a few men aged 18 to 49. Findings and caveats of the study: The donor pool, a small one, limited the genetic and exposure-history diversity represented.

Of note for this clone: Antigen specificity is unknown.

Positive CCR7 selection of CD45RO-negative cells yielded the naive CD8 cells, and terminally differentiated effector memory CD45RA+ cells were excluded. Germline lookup yields CDR1 KGHSH and CDR2 LQKENI. The CDR3 is 13 amino acids. Trimming shortened V by 8 bases and J by 1 base, and 9 bases separated the two germline ends. Profiled with immunoSEQ multiplex PCR; TCRdb holds only in-frame clones, not every one. The repertoire holds more than 500,000 clones, with 85% to 95% as singletons. The source material was naive CD8+ T cells sorted from blood. V usage is TRBV18 and J usage is TRBJ2-1; D call uncertain. The TCR comes from a woman aged 30 to 39 in good health. CDR3: CASETTSYNEQFF. CDR3 nucleotide sequence: TGTGCCAGCGAAACAACTTCCTACAATGAGCAGTTCTTC.